These 27 T cell receptor beta chains came from one sample sequenced in a study of CD8+ T cells in alopecia areata. Following RNA extraction, reverse transcription yielded cDNA that acted as the sequencing template. The protocol was immunoSEQ multiplex PCR, while the TCRdb copy is restricted to in-frame clones and leaves out a portion. The sample holds tens of thousands of clones, 50% to 75% seen once. Specimen: CD8+ T cells sorted from blood, collected at week 0. All receptors derive from a human donor with alopecia areata.

This chain connects TRBV29-1 to TRBJ2-5, with 8 bases matching TRBD1. V lost 7 bases to trimming and J lost 5 bases; unmatched junction nucleotides: 6. The germline gives CDR1 SQVTM, CDR2 ANQGSEA. This CDR3 spans 12 amino acids. The CDR3 is CSGTGSGETQYF. CDR3 nucleotides: TGCAGCGGGACAGGGTCGGGGGAGACCCAGTACTTC.

This clone was seen a single time. CDR3 region: CASSPWDLKETQYF. The DNA for the CDR3 is TGTGCCAGCAGCCCCTGGGACTTAAAAGAGACCCAGTACTTC. The chain uses TRBV7-2 and TRBJ2-5, with D possibly matching TRBD2 (6 bases). The germline CDR1 and CDR2 sequences are SGHTA and FQGNSA. This CDR3 contains 14 residues. The ends were cut back, 5 bases at V and 3 bases at J, with 13 bases in the middle.

This chain uses TRBV29-1 with TRBJ2-1; TRBD2 agrees at 11 bases. The germline CDR1 and CDR2 sequences are SQVTM and ANQGSEA. The CDR3 is 18 amino acids. Trimming at V came to 1 base and at J to 1 base, leaving 9 bases not matched to a gene. CDR3 sequence (DNA): TGCAGCGTTGAAGGGCTAGCGGGGGGCGCCCCTTCCTACAATGAGCAGTTCTTC. As protein: CSVEGLAGGAPSYNEQFF.

The chain carries TRBV7-8 and TRBJ2-1, with D perhaps TRBD2 (5 bases). This CDR3 contains 14 residues. V was shortened by 0 bases and J by 8 bases, with 11 bases between the two germline ends. Germline values: CDR1 SGHVS, CDR2 FQNEAQ. CDR3 nucleotide sequence: TGTGCCAGCAGCTTAGCGGGAGTAGTAGATGAGCAGTTCTTC. This encodes CASSLAGVVDEQFF.

The chain is built from TRBV2 and TRBJ2-2; D unresolved. The ends were cut back, 4 bases at V and 5 bases at J, with 5 bases in the middle. Germline-derived CDR1 and CDR2 are SNHLY and FYNNEI. There are 12 residues in the CDR3. For the CDR3, the DNA is TGTGCCAGCAGTGGGGAAACCGGGGAGCTGTTTTTT. This translates into CASSGETGELFF.

CDR3 amino acids: CASSSSRGGHKETQYF. The CDR3, as DNA: TGCGCCAGCAGCTCCTCCCGGGGGGGCCATAAAGAGACCCAGTACTTC. The chain recombines TRBV5-1 with TRBJ2-5, with 8 bases identical to TRBD2. The CDR3 loop spans 16 amino acids. V trimming: 3 bases; J trimming: 3 bases; junction bases outside the gene matches: 10. Germline assignment: CDR1 SGHRS and CDR2 YFSETQ.

This clone was picked up a small number of times. CDR3 residues: CASSFSGPSEGYTF. DNA of the CDR3: TGTGCCAGCAGCTTCTCGGGTCCGTCAGAGGGCTACACCTTC. V usage is TRBV11-2 and J usage is TRBJ1-2; no reliable D call. Between the trimmed V and J ends, which lost 3 bases and 8 bases, there was a span of 16 bases. Germline V gene lookup returns CDR1 SGHAT and CDR2 FQNNGV. The CDR3 loop spans 14 amino acids.

The V gene is TRBV29-1, the J gene TRBJ2-1; tentatively, D is TRBD2 (5 bases). CDR3 length equals 11 residues. In germline, CDR1 is SQVTM, CDR2 ANQGSEA. V was cut by 7 bases and J by 8 bases, with 12 bases left in between. The CDR3 bases are TGCAGCGGGAGGTACGGGGATGAGCAGTTCTTC. This translates into CSGRYGDEQFF.

DNA of the CDR3: TGCGCCAGCAGCCAAGACGGGAGCTCCTACGAGCAGTACTTC. Translating it yields CASSQDGSSYEQYF. The V gene is TRBV4-1, the J gene TRBJ2-7, with a tentative D call TRBD2 (6 bases). The CDR3 is made up of 14 amino acids. Germline values: CDR1 MGHRA, CDR2 YSYEKL. The V end was cut by 0 bases, the J end by 0 bases, with 6 bases between.

This clone was seen more than once but under ten times. The rearrangement links TRBV19 to TRBJ1-1, with D maybe TRBD1 (5 bases). This CDR3 is built from 13 residues. CDR1 is LNHDA and CDR2 is SQIVND in the germline V gene (reference sequence). V gave up 5 bases and J gave up 5 bases, with 12 bases separating them. The CDR3 DNA reads as TGTGCCAGTAGTTTGGTAGGGGTAACTGAAGCTTTCTTT. It yields the protein CASSLVGVTEAFF.

This clone was recorded once. The chain carries TRBV29-1 and TRBJ1-4; 12 bases align to TRBD1. Trimming removed 5 bases from V and 3 bases from J; junction bases left unmatched: 4. CDR1 and CDR2 from the germline V gene are SQVTM and ANQGSEA. CDR3 length: 15 amino acids. DNA of the CDR3: TGCAGCGTTAGGGACAGGGGGCGGTCTAATGAAAAACTGTTTTTT. It encodes CSVRDRGRSNEKLFF.

The chain is built from TRBV4-2 and TRBJ2-7; 8 bases align to TRBD1. The V gene's germline CDR1 is LGHNA and CDR2 YNFKEQ. The CDR3 extends over 14 amino acids. With 3 bases clipped from V and 4 bases from J, the junction kept 5 bases outside the gene matches. The CDR3 sequence: CASSHGQGGYEQYF. CDR3 nucleotide sequence: TGTGCCAGCAGCCATGGACAGGGTGGGTACGAGCAGTACTTC.

This chain links TRBV27 with TRBJ1-1, with TRBD1 matching over 8 bases. In germline, CDR1 is MNHEY, CDR2 SMNVEV (reference sequence). The CDR3 is 13 residues long. Losses at the gene ends were 9 bases for V and 4 bases for J; bases not matched to a gene: 7. CDR3 DNA sequence: TGTGCCAGTTCAGGGGGCCGGTTCACTGAAGCTTTCTTT. Encoded protein: CASSGGRFTEAFF.

V and J are TRBV7-9 and TRBJ1-1, with unresolved D. Germline V gene sequence: CDR1 SEHNR, CDR2 FQNEAQ (reference sequence). Trimming left V 7 bases short and J 0 bases short, with 12 bases between. This CDR3 contains 14 residues. DNA of the CDR3: TGTGCCAGCACCCGTGGACCTTTGAACACTGAAGCTTTCTTT. This translates into CASTRGPLNTEAFF.

This clone was observed a handful of times. This rearrangement joins TRBV9 to TRBJ2-7, with D perhaps matching TRBD2 (7 bases). CDR1 and CDR2 from the germline V gene are SGDLS and YYNGEE. CDR3 length: 16 residues. V was shortened by 0 bases and J by 2 bases, with 15 bases between the two germline ends. Here the CDR3 DNA reads TGTGCCAGCAGCGTAGCGGGGGGCGGATATGCCTACGAGCAGTACTTC. It is translated as CASSVAGGGYAYEQYF. Combining the CDR3 with reference TRBV9 and TRBJ2-7 gives the whole variable domain DSGVTQTPKHLITATGQRVTLRCSPRSGDLSVYWYQQSLDQGLQFLIQYYNGEERAKGNILERFSAQQFPDLHSELNLSSLELGDSALYFCASSVAGGGYAYEQYFGPGTRLTVT.

This clone was seen more than once but under ten times. The chain uses TRBV29-1 and TRBJ2-3; 8 nucleotides line up with TRBD1. J gave up 4 bases and V 7 bases, and 16 bases lay outside the gene matches. CDR1 SQVTM and CDR2 ANQGSEA come from the germline V gene. The CDR3 runs to 16 residues. The CDR3 coding sequence is TGCAGCGCTATACCGGACAGGGAAAGGTTGCCAGATACGCAGTATTTT. This sequence encodes CSAIPDRERLPDTQYF.

The rearrangement uses TRBV7-2 and TRBJ2-1; the D is unclear. The CDR3 totals 13 residues. Germline CDR1 is SGHTA and CDR2 is FQGNSA. Trimming cost V 2 bases and J 10 bases, with 12 bases left between them. CDR3 DNA: TGTGCCAGCAGCTTACCACCTTCGGACGAGCAGTTCTTC. It translates to CASSLPPSDEQFF.

The CDR3 nucleotides read TGCAGTGCTAAAAATCAAGAGACCCAGTACTTC. Its protein is CSAKNQETQYF. The chain is built from TRBV20-1 and TRBJ2-5, with D unresolved. Germline-derived CDR1 and CDR2 are DFQATT and SNEGSKA (reference sequence). Deletions cut 4 bases from V and 2 bases from J, with 5 bases between. The CDR3 covers 11 residues.

The V call is TRBV6-6, the J call TRBJ2-1; D is perhaps TRBD2 (5 bases). The CDR3 extends over 14 amino acids. Trimming stripped 7 bases from V and 10 bases from J, with 20 bases between. CDR1 and CDR2 from the germline V gene are MNHNY and SVGAGI (reference sequence). This CDR3 is CASTPREGLAEQFF. DNA of the CDR3: TGTGCCAGCACCCCTCGTGAAGGGTTAGCGGAGCAGTTCTTC.

The chain joins TRBV28 to TRBJ1-4; 8 bases fit TRBD1. The CDR3 runs to 14 residues. V dropped 2 bases and J dropped 7; count of bases not matched to a gene: 3. CDR1 and CDR2 (germline): MDHEN, SYDVKM. CDR3 sequence (DNA): TGTGCCAGCAGTTTAGACAGGGGAGGTGAAAAACTGTTTTTT. Translating gives CASSLDRGGEKLFF.

The CDR3 DNA is TGTGCCAGCAGCCCTAGGATCGGGCTAGCGGGAGGTTGGGAGACCCAGTACTTC. This codes for CASSPRIGLAGGWETQYF. The V gene is TRBV27, the J gene TRBJ2-5, with 11 nucleotides matching TRBD2. There are 18 residues in the CDR3. V lost 6 bases, J lost 5 bases, and 17 bases stayed unmatched. Germline loops: CDR1 MNHEY, CDR2 SMNVEV (reference sequence).

This rearrangement joins TRBV27 to TRBJ2-7; tentative D call: TRBD1 (5 bases). The germline V gene has CDR1 MNHEY and CDR2 SMNVEV (reference sequence). The V and J ends lost 4 bases and 5 bases respectively, with 15 bases between them. This CDR3 contains 14 residues. CDR3 residues: CASSYQGLPHEQYF. In DNA form, the CDR3 reads TGTGCCAGCAGTTACCAGGGCCTCCCCCACGAGCAGTACTTC.

The J gene is TRBJ2-7, the V gene TRBV30, with D tentatively TRBD1 (5 bases). Germline lookup yields CDR1 GTSNPN and CDR2 SVGIG (reference sequence). The CDR3 spans 15 residues. V was clipped by 0 bases and J by 0 bases, with 12 bases between them. CDR3 in DNA: TGTGCCTGGAGTGTACTTGGGGCGAGCTCCTACGAGCAGTACTTC. Protein: CAWSVLGASSYEQYF.

This chain connects TRBV9 to TRBJ2-5; D remains unclear. The CDR3 loop spans 15 amino acids. The germline V gene has CDR1 SGDLS and CDR2 YYNGEE. The V end lost 0 bases, the J end lost 3 bases, and 12 bases lay between the germline ends. CDR3 residues: CASSVEVLPKETQYF. CDR3 DNA sequence: TGTGCCAGCAGCGTAGAGGTGCTTCCGAAAGAGACCCAGTACTTC.

CDR3 in amino acids: CASSAALAGGTYEQYF. The DNA of the CDR3 is TGTGCCAGCAGTGCGGCGCTAGCGGGAGGAACCTACGAGCAGTACTTC. V and J are TRBV6-1 and TRBJ2-7; the match to TRBD2 covers 11 bases. The V segment lost 4 bases and the J segment 2 bases; nucleotides outside the gene matches: 7. The germline CDR1 and CDR2 sequences are MNHNS and SASEGT. The CDR3 loop spans 16 amino acids.

CDR3 DNA sequence: TGTGCCAGCAGCAAATGGGGCACCATGGAGCCCCAGCATTTT. Protein product: CASSKWGTMEPQHF. The chain joins TRBV21-1 to TRBJ1-5; TRBD1, the table's D call, was not compared with the DNA. TRBV21-1 is noted as a pseudogene. There are 14 residues in the CDR3.

Concerning this clone: The junction does not match germline at one end; this may be a read error. V gene TRBV30 combines with J gene TRBJ2-3, with no clear D. The CDR3 loop spans 12 amino acids. Germline-derived CDR1 and CDR2 are GTSNPN and SVGIG (reference sequence). The CDR3 protein is CASISVTYTQYF. The CDR3 region has the DNA TGTGCCTCAATTTCGGTCACATATACGCAGTATTTT. The full variable domain, in which reference TRBV30 and TRBJ2-3 provide the parts outside the CDR3, is SQTIHQWPATLVQPVGSPLSLECTVEGTSNPNLYWYRQAAGRGLQLLFYSVGIGQISSEVPQNLSASRPQDRQFILSSKKLLLSDSGFYLCASISVTYTQYFGPGTRLTVL.